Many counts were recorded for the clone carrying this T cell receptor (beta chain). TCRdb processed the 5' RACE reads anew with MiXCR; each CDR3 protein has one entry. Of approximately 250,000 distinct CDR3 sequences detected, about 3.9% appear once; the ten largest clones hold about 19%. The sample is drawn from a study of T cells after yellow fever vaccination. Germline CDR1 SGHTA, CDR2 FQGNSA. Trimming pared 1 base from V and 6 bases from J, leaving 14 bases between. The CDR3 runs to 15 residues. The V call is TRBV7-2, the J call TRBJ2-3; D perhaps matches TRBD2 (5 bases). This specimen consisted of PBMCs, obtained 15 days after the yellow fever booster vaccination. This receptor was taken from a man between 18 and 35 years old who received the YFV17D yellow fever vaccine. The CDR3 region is CASSLVGGSADTQYF. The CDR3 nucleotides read TGTGCCAGCAGCTTAGTAGGCGGGTCGGCGGATACGCAGTATTTT.